This T cell receptor (beta chain) originates from a study of OX40 agonist ivuxolimab in advanced cancers. Overall study context: Melanoma, hepatocellular carcinoma, head and neck or renal cell cancer occurred in dose-escalation patients.

To note about this clone: What it binds is not known.

Libraries were prepared by immunoSEQ multiplex PCR; TCRdb keeps only in-frame clonotypes and omits some of them. Of 30,000 to 45,000 clones listed, around 85% are singletons. General study findings and limits: Certain nonresponding patients likewise had low normalized T-cell clonal expansion. Circulating CD4+ and CD8+ T cells showed clonal expansion by week 6 at 0.1 to 3.0 mg/kg.

The specimen was CD4+ or CD8+ T cells sorted from blood, collected in a trial of the OX40 agonist ivuxolimab. The clonotype originates from an adult with an advanced solid tumor such as melanoma, head and neck, liver or kidney cancer.

The CDR3, as DNA: TGCGCCAGCAGCTTGGAACGTCTCGAGCAGTACTTC. It specifies CASSLERLEQYF. This sequence joins TRBV5-1 and TRBJ2-7, with no clear D. Trimming removed 0 bases at V and 6 bases at J, with 7 bases between. The germline V gene encodes CDR1 SGHRS and CDR2 YFSETQ. The CDR3 has 12 amino acids.